This section outlines one T cell receptor beta chain sequence together with its context. No antigen is known for it. TCRdb's table, derived via immunoSEQ multiplex PCR, lists solely in-frame clones and lacks some. The table shows around 2,000,000 clones, with over 85% occurring only once. These data originate in a study of shared clonotypes between healthy human individuals. Study results and limitations: Clonotype sharing among donors was thought likely to change with sequencing depth.

In germline, CDR1 is MGHRA, CDR2 YSYEKL. The ends were cut back, 0 bases at V and 5 bases at J, with 11 bases in the middle. CDR3 length: 15 residues. The receptor comes from a young man in good health. The sample taken for sequencing was naive CD4+ T cells sorted from blood. Described subset: CD45RA+ positively selected. V and J are TRBV4-1 and TRBJ1-3; D unresolved. This CDR3 reads CASSQEEAPRNTIYF. CDR3 sequence (DNA): TGCGCCAGCAGCCAAGAAGAGGCACCGCGAAACACCATATATTTT.